The T cell receptor beta chain described here comes from a study of patients and donors after allogeneic stem cell transplantation (dated by TCRdb to between 2020 and 2021). The protocol used for the library was RT-PCR. The sequencer was a NextSeq 550. TCRdb applied fastp at Q25 and MiXCR to the public reads, then kept only in-frame beta chains. Entries that share a CDR3 protein sequence are merged under the most common genes and DNA. For this sample the table gives about 110,000 distinct CDR3 sequences, of which 35% were detected only once. The ten largest clones represent roughly 27% of the sample. V has 1 base trimmed and J has 9 bases trimmed; junction bases matching no gene number 15. The CDR3, cysteine through phenylalanine, is 17 amino acids long. The sequence is cut down to CDR3 DNA, 51 bases in frame from base 1. As encoded in the germline V gene, CDR1 is SGHAT while CDR2 is FQNNGV. This clonotype was seen more than once but under ten times. The antigen it binds to is not known. Base qualities are not provided; no much larger clone lies one nucleotide away.

The sequence is built from TRBV11-2 and TRBJ2-1, with 7 bases matching TRBD2. The sequencing input was blood, either unsorted or a sorted T cell fraction (not recorded which). The TCR comes from a human donor who was either an allogeneic HSCT recipient or a stem cell or donor lymphocyte infusion donor (not recorded which). It is not recorded whose cells these are; they may come from a transplant donor. The CDR3 protein: CASSLARVAGPGGEQFF. The DNA sequence is TGTGCCAGCAGCTTAGCGCGGGTAGCGGGTCCCGGAGGTGAGCAGTTCTTC.